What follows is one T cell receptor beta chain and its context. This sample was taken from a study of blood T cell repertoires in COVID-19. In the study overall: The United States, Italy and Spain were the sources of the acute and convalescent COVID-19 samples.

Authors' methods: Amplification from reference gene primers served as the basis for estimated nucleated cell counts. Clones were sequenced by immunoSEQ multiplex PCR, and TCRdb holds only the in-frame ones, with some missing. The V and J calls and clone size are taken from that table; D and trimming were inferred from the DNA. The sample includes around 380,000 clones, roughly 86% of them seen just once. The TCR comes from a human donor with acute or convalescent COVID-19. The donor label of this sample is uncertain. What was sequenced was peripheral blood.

CDR3 in amino acids: CASSRDTEAFF. For the CDR3, the DNA is TGCGCCAGCAGTAGAGACACTGAAGCTTTCTTT. The rearrangement joins TRBV5-1 to TRBJ1-1; D uncertain. Germline V lookup: CDR1 SGHRS, CDR2 YFSETQ. The CDR3 loop spans 11 amino acids. The ends were cut back, 5 bases at V and 3 bases at J, with 5 bases in the middle.